This entry describes one TCR beta chain. The V gene's germline CDR1 is SQVTM and CDR2 ANQGSEA. Trimming cost V 7 bases and J 10 bases; bases outside gene matches: 16. The CDR3 is made up of 15 amino acids. This entry comes from a study of T cell changes during pregnancy in multiple sclerosis. Sequencing was performed with immunoSEQ multiplex PCR; in TCRdb, only in-frame clones are kept and a portion is missing. This sample has tens of thousands of clones, with over 90% found just once. The receptor comes from a female donor with multiple sclerosis, enrolled in a pregnancy study. Sequenced here: CD8+ T cells from peripheral blood mononuclear cells, sampled in the third trimester of pregnancy. V is TRBV29-1 and J is TRBJ1-1; 12 nucleotides line up with TRBD1. CDR3 sequence reads: CSATGTGGAILGAFF. The CDR3 DNA follows: TGCAGCGCGACCGGGACAGGGGGCGCCATATTGGGAGCTTTCTTT.